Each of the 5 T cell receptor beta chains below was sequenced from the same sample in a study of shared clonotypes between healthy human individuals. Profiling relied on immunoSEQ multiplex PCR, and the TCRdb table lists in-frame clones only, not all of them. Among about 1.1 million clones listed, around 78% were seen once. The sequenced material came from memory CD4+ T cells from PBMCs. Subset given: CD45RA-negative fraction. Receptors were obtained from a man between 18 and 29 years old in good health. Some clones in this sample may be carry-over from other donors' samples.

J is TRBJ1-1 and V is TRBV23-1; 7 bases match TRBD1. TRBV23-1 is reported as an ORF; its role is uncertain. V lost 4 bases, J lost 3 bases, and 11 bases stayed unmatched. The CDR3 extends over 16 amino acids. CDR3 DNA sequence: TGCGCCAGCAGTCCCCGCTGCGACAGGGAGGACACTGAAGCTTTCTTT. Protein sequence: CASSPRCDREDTEAFF.

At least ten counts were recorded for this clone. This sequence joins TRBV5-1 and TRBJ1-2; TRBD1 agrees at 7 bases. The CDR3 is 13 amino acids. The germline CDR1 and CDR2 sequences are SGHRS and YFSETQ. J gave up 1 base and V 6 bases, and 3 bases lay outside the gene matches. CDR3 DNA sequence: TGCGCCAGCACCGGACAGGTTAACTATGGCTACACCTTC. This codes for CASTGQVNYGYTF. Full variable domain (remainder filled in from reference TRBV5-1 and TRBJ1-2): KAGVTQTPRYLIKTRGQQVTLSCSPISGHRSVSWYQQTPGQGLQFLFEYFSETQRNKGNFPGRFSGRQFSNSRSEMNVSTLELGDSALYLCASTGQVNYGYTFGSGTRLTVV.

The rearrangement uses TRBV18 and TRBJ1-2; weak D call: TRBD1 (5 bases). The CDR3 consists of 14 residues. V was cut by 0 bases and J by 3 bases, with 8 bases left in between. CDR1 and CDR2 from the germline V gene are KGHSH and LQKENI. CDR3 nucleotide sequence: TGTGCCAGCTCACCACCAGGGGCCCACTATGGCTACACCTTC. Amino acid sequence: CASSPPGAHYGYTF.

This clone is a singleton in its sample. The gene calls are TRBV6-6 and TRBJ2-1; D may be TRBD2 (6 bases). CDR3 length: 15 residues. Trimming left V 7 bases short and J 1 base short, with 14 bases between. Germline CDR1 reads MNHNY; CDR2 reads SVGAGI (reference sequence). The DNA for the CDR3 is TGTGCCAGCACCACCGACGGGACTTCCTACAATGAGCAGTTCTTC. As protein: CASTTDGTSYNEQFF.

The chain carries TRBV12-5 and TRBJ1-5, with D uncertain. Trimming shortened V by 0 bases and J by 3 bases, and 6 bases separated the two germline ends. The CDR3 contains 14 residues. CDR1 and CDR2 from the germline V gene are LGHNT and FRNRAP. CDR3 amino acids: CASGLVRSNQPQHF. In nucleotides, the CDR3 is TGTGCTAGTGGTTTGGTCAGGTCCAATCAGCCCCAGCATTTT. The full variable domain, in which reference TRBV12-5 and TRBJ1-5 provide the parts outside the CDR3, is DARVTQTPRHKVTEMGQEVTMRCQPILGHNTVFWYRQTMMQGLELLAYFRNRAPLDDSGMPKDRFSAEMPDATLATLKIQPSEPRDSAVYFCASGLVRSNQPQHFGDGTRLSIL.